This TCR beta chain was recovered during a study of CD8+ T cells in alopecia areata. Study results and limitations: Especially in alopecia totalis/universalis, lesional scalp showed greater clonality than normal scalp did. Alphabeta T cells residing in normal skin are also sequenced in scalp samples.

cDNA prepared by RNA extraction and subsequent reverse transcription served as the template for sequencing. TCRdb's copy holds only in-frame clones and misses some; the assay was immunoSEQ multiplex PCR. The sample has 150,000 to 200,000 clones, 55% seen once. A note on this clone: Its target is unknown.

This CDR3 is built from 14 residues. Germline CDR1 is SQVTM and CDR2 is ANQGSEA. Trimming cost V 4 bases and J 6 bases, with 16 bases left between them. Both CD4+ and CD8+ T cells were separated by sorting PBMCs. The sample was CD4+ T cells sorted from blood. This sequence originates from a human donor in good health. The V call is TRBV29-1, the J call TRBJ2-1; D is possibly TRBD2 (6 bases). CDR3 sequence: CSVVTAGTGNEQFF. The DNA for the CDR3 is TGCAGCGTTGTCACAGCGGGCACGGGCAATGAGCAGTTCTTC.